This T cell receptor beta chain was obtained from a study of metastatic and nonmetastatic thyroid tumors. About the study: Patients with malignant and benign thyroid disease provided blood and tumor or nodule tissue, whose repertoires were compared.

TCRdb ran MiXCR on the PCR reads. The table lists 22,000 or so clones, about 40% of them singletons. The length of the CDR3 is 14 residues. The ends lost 4 bases at V and 4 bases at J; junction bases unmatched: 6. Germline values: CDR1 MNHEY, CDR2 SVGEGT. Study-wide results and caveats: When malignant thyroid tumors were compared with benign nodules, TCR beta diversity was reportedly significantly higher in the malignant tumors. This held in both blood and tumor samples.

This clone was seen only a few times. Its antigen is currently unknown. None of the patients had undergone any treatment ahead of thyroid surgery. Sequencing was performed on blood. This chain links TRBV6-2 or TRBV6-3 with TRBJ2-7, with 8 nucleotides matching TRBD1. The source of this sequence is a male donor with papillary thyroid cancer or a benign thyroid nodule (not recorded which). Some clones in this sample may be carry-over from other donors' samples. DNA of the CDR3: TGTGCCAGCAGTTCCCGGGACAGGTCTTACGAGCAGTACTTC. This gives the protein CASSSRDRSYEQYF.